This passage covers 24 T cell receptor beta chains from one sample sequenced in a study of blood T cell repertoires in COVID-19. Assay used: immunoSEQ multiplex PCR; TCRdb lists only in-frame clones, some missing. The sample shows about 210,000 clones, roughly 87% of them seen only once. The sequenced material came from PBMCs or T cells enriched from blood (not recorded which). These receptors were collected from a man aged 18 to 29 with acute COVID-19.

The J gene is TRBJ2-1, the V gene TRBV6-5; 8 bases line up with TRBD2. The V gene's germline CDR1 is MNHEY and CDR2 SVGAGI. The CDR3 runs 15 residues. V trimming: 7 bases; J trimming: 8 bases; junction bases outside the gene matches: 13. The CDR3 region is CASNVLAGVGDEQFF. CDR3 in DNA: TGTGCCAGCAATGTTCTAGCGGGCGTTGGGGATGAGCAGTTCTTC.

The rearrangement links TRBV10-3 to TRBJ2-1; the D gene is possibly TRBD1 (5 bases). The V gene's germline CDR1 is ENHRY and CDR2 SYGVKD. Trimming left V 0 bases short and J 7 bases short, with 10 bases between. The CDR3 runs 14 residues. The CDR3 nucleotides read TGTGCCATCAGTGAGTCGTCAGGGTCGAATGAGCAGTTCTTC. It translates to CAISESSGSNEQFF.

Details on this clone: The same CDR3 also results from other DNA sequences found in this sample. V is TRBV5-1 and J is TRBJ2-7; 13 bases are shared with TRBD2. The CDR3 is 14 amino acids. Germline-derived CDR1 and CDR2 are SGHRS and YFSETQ. Germline trimming cut 4 bases from V and 5 bases from J; bases unmatched to any gene: 3. The CDR3 here is CASSPGLAGDEQYF. CDR3 coding DNA: TGCGCCAGCAGCCCTGGACTAGCGGGAGACGAGCAGTACTTC.

As to this clone: This sample includes further DNA sequences coding for the same CDR3. The chain carries TRBV30 and TRBJ1-1, with D unclear. V lost 0 bases and J lost 4, with 6 bases in between. This CDR3 has 12 amino acids. The germline V gene encodes CDR1 GTSNPN and CDR2 SVGIG (reference sequence). This CDR3 is CAWSVRGTEAFF. CDR3 coding DNA: TGTGCCTGGAGTGTACGGGGCACTGAAGCTTTCTTT.

The rearrangement joins TRBV4-1 to TRBJ2-1; 10 positions agree with TRBD2. The CDR3 spans 16 residues. The J segment lost 4 bases and the V segment lost 1 base, leaving 4 bases of the junction unmatched. Germline lookup yields CDR1 MGHRA and CDR2 YSYEKL. CDR3 sequence (DNA): TGCGCCAGCAGCCAAGCTAGCGGGAGTAAGTACAATGAGCAGTTCTTC. Translating gives CASSQASGSKYNEQFF.

This clone is a singleton in its sample. The V and J genes are TRBV6-2 or TRBV6-3 and TRBJ2-3; a possible D gene is TRBD2 (6 bases). Germline CDR1 MNHEY, CDR2 SVGEGT. The CDR3 contains 14 residues. With 4 bases removed from V and 8 bases from J, the gap between germline ends came to 16 bases. CDR3 amino acids: CASSFRWEDSTQYF. CDR3 in DNA: TGTGCCAGCAGTTTTAGGTGGGAGGACTCTACGCAGTATTTT.

V gene TRBV2 combines with J gene TRBJ1-3; 8 nucleotides match TRBD1. V lost 5 bases to trimming and J lost 4 bases; unmatched junction nucleotides: 7. This CDR3 is built from 15 residues. Germline CDR1 SNHLY, CDR2 FYNNEI. This CDR3 reads CASSSDRGPGNTIYF. The CDR3 DNA follows: TGTGCCAGCAGTTCTGACAGGGGTCCCGGAAACACCATATATTTT. Looking up the rest from reference TRBV2 and TRBJ1-3 gives the full variable domain: EPEVTQTPSHQVTQMGQEVILRCVPISNHLYFYWYRQILGQKVEFLVSFYNNEISEKSEIFDDQFSVERPDGSNFTLKIRSTKLEDSAMYFCASSSDRGPGNTIYFGEGSWLTVV.

The rearrangement joins TRBV9 to TRBJ2-7, with 8 bases lining up with TRBD1. The CDR3 loop spans 15 amino acids. Germline V lookup: CDR1 SGDLS, CDR2 YYNGEE. Trimming took 3 bases from V and 5 from J; bases not matched to a gene: 10. CDR3 region: CASSARPRGPDEQYF. The CDR3 region has the DNA TGTGCCAGCAGCGCCCGCCCCAGGGGGCCAGACGAGCAGTACTTC.

The chain couples TRBV19 to TRBJ2-7; D possibly corresponds to TRBD1 (6 bases). V was clipped by 5 bases and J by 1 base, with 9 bases between them. This CDR3 is built from 13 residues. CDR1 and CDR2 (germline): LNHDA, SQIVND (reference sequence). The CDR3: CASSSQGSYEQYF. The CDR3 DNA reads TGTGCCAGTAGTTCACAGGGTTCCTACGAGCAGTACTTC.

The rearrangement links TRBV7-9 to TRBJ1-1; D is possibly TRBD1 (5 bases). The germline V gene encodes CDR1 SEHNR and CDR2 FQNEAQ (reference sequence). V lost 5 bases and J 3 bases, leaving 25 bases between the germline ends. The CDR3 sequence is 18 residues long. CDR3 coding DNA: TGTGCCAGCAGCGGCTTGGTAGACGATTGGGGGGTATACACTGAAGCTTTCTTT. Translation gives CASSGLVDDWGVYTEAFF.

The CDR3 loop is CASSPKPRGLAGAYEQYF. CDR3 in DNA: TGCGCCAGCAGCCCGAAACCCAGGGGACTAGCGGGAGCCTACGAGCAGTACTTC. The chain couples TRBV5-1 to TRBJ2-7, with 14 bases lining up with TRBD2. V shed 4 bases, J shed 2 bases, and the junction held 11 bases outside the gene matches. The V gene's germline CDR1 is SGHRS and CDR2 YFSETQ. CDR3 length equals 18 residues.

The chain employs TRBV5-8 and TRBJ2-7, with 7 bases that match TRBD1. V was pared by 4 bases and J by 7 bases, with 11 bases of the junction left unmatched. The CDR3 is made up of 14 amino acids. The germline gives CDR1 SGHTS, CDR2 YDEGEE. The CDR3 sequence: CASSLRTGLGEQYF. The DNA for the CDR3 is TGTGCCAGCAGCCTCAGGACAGGATTGGGGGAGCAGTACTTC.

In its sample, this clone was seen a few times. This sequence joins TRBV2 and TRBJ2-2; maybe TRBD2 (7 bases). V was shortened by 6 bases and J by 4 bases, with 15 bases between the two germline ends. This CDR3 has 15 amino acids. Germline V gives CDR1 SNHLY, CDR2 FYNNEI. The CDR3 region is CASRRGGRGTGELFF. The CDR3 DNA is TGTGCCAGCAGAAGGGGGGGTCGTGGCACCGGGGAGCTGTTTTTT.

This chain joins TRBV6-2 or TRBV6-3 and TRBJ2-1, with 14 bases matching TRBD2. CDR1 and CDR2 from the germline V gene are MNHEY and SVGEGT. The CDR3 is 15 amino acids. Germline trimming cut 5 bases from V and 8 bases from J; bases unmatched to any gene: 5. CDR3 residues: CASSPRLAGGHEQFF. For the CDR3, the DNA is TGTGCCAGCAGTCCACGACTAGCGGGGGGGCATGAGCAGTTCTTC.

CDR3 in DNA: TGTGCCAGCAGCTGGACAGACGAGTCGAACACTGAAGCTTTCTTT. It yields the protein CASSWTDESNTEAFF. The chain employs TRBV13 and TRBJ1-1, with D perhaps matching TRBD1 (6 bases). V dropped 4 bases and J dropped 1 base, with 13 bases sitting between them. Per the germline V gene, CDR1 is PRHDT and CDR2 is FYEKMQ (reference sequence). This CDR3 has 15 residues.

CDR3 amino acids: CASSGGITSGFQETQYF. Here the CDR3 DNA reads TGTGCCAGCAGTGGGGGGATAACTAGCGGGTTCCAAGAGACCCAGTACTTC. The rearrangement links TRBV6-1 to TRBJ2-5; 9 nucleotides agree with TRBD2. V dropped 4 bases and J dropped 1; count of bases not matched to a gene: 10. The CDR3 loop spans 17 amino acids. Germline CDR1 reads MNHNS; CDR2 reads SASEGT.

The chain has TRBV10-2 and TRBJ2-3; 7 nucleotides align to TRBD2. The CDR3 contains 14 residues. Germline V gene data show CDR1 as WSHSY and CDR2 as SAAADI. Trimming took 6 bases from V and 0 from J; bases not matched to a gene: 3. The CDR3 sequence is CASSTGRSTDTQYF. The CDR3 region has the DNA TGCGCCAGCAGCACCGGGAGGAGCACAGATACGCAGTATTTT.

This clone was recorded only once. CDR3 amino acids: CASSLSRDSYNEQFF. DNA for the CDR3: TGTGCCAGCAGCTTATCACGGGACTCCTACAATGAGCAGTTCTTC. This chain joins TRBV7-2 and TRBJ2-1; the D gene is possibly TRBD2 (5 bases). The germline gives CDR1 SGHTA, CDR2 FQGNSA. CDR3 length equals 15 residues. Between the trimmed V and J ends, which lost 2 bases and 0 bases, there was a span of 8 bases.

The chain recombines TRBV29-1 with TRBJ2-1; D perhaps matches TRBD1 (6 bases). V gave up 3 bases and J gave up 4 bases, with 19 bases separating them. Germline V gene sequence: CDR1 SQVTM, CDR2 ANQGSEA. This CDR3 has 16 amino acids. The CDR3 region has the DNA TGCAGCGTTGACCAGTTACAGGGCTGGGGGTACAATGAGCAGTTCTTC. It codes for CSVDQLQGWGYNEQFF.

The V gene is TRBV7-2, the J gene TRBJ2-2; no clear D gene. Per germline, CDR1 SGHTA and CDR2 FQGNSA. V lost 1 base, J lost 1 base, and 7 bases lay in between. The CDR3 is made up of 15 amino acids. CDR3 DNA sequence: TGTGCCAGCAGCTTAGACAGCAGGAACACCGGGGAGCTGTTTTTT. Its translation is CASSLDSRNTGELFF.

The J gene is TRBJ2-5, the V gene TRBV27; D unclear. V was shortened by 3 bases and J by 4 bases, with 15 bases between the two germline ends. Germline values: CDR1 MNHEY, CDR2 SMNVEV (reference sequence). This CDR3 contains 15 residues. The CDR3 protein is CASSFNHIRRETQYF. The CDR3 DNA reads as TGTGCCAGCAGTTTCAACCACATCCGAAGAGAGACCCAGTACTTC.

The rearrangement joins TRBV4-1 to TRBJ2-1; a possible D gene is TRBD1 (5 bases). This CDR3 comprises 12 residues. Trimming removed 4 bases from V and 7 bases from J, with 8 bases in between. CDR1 is MGHRA, CDR2 YSYEKL, per germline. Here the CDR3 reads CASSPQGNEQFF. The CDR3 nucleotides are TGCGCCAGCAGCCCCCAGGGTAATGAGCAGTTCTTC.

The rearrangement uses TRBV10-3 and TRBJ2-1; TRBD2 agrees at 10 bases. Germline CDR1 is ENHRY and CDR2 is SYGVKD. With 7 bases clipped from V and 5 bases from J, the junction kept 5 bases outside the gene matches. This CDR3 region has 14 residues. This CDR3 is CAIKGLAVDNEQFF. The CDR3 DNA follows: TGTGCCATCAAAGGACTAGCGGTCGACAATGAGCAGTTCTTC.

V and J are TRBV11-2 and TRBJ2-7, with a tentative D call TRBD1 (6 bases). V was clipped by 2 bases and J by 7 bases, with 15 bases between them. Looked up from germline, CDR1 is SGHAT and CDR2 is FQNNGV. CDR3 length: 14 residues. The CDR3 protein is CASSLRAGASEQYF. Here the CDR3 DNA reads TGTGCCAGCAGCTTAAGGGCAGGGGCGAGTGAGCAGTACTTC.